This entry is about one T cell receptor (beta chain). Profiled with immunoSEQ multiplex PCR; TCRdb holds only in-frame clones, not every one. The data show millions of clones, 90% to 95% seen once. This sample was taken from a study of shared clonotypes between healthy human individuals. Sequences were obtained from naive CD4+ T cells sorted from blood. Subset denoted: CD45RA+ positively selected. The receptor was isolated from a man between 18 and 35 years old in good health.

CDR3 amino acids: CASSNRGPPGNEQFF. The CDR3 coding sequence is TGCGCCAGCAGCAACAGGGGCCCCCCCGGCAATGAGCAGTTCTTC. The chain is built from TRBV5-1 and TRBJ2-1, with TRBD1 matching over 7 bases. The CDR3 contains 15 residues. CDR1 is SGHRS, CDR2 YFSETQ, per germline. V shed 4 bases, J shed 6 bases, and the junction held 10 bases outside the gene matches. Looking up the rest from reference TRBV5-1 and TRBJ2-1 gives the full variable domain: KAGVTQTPRYLIKTRGQQVTLSCSPISGHRSVSWYQQTPGQGLQFLFEYFSETQRNKGNFPGRFSGRQFSNSRSEMNVSTLELGDSALYLCASSNRGPPGNEQFFGPGTRLTVL.